This TCR beta chain was profiled in a study of T cell changes during pregnancy in multiple sclerosis. Data came from immunoSEQ multiplex PCR; TCRdb stores just in-frame clones and leaves some out. Counted here are about 110,000 clones, about 90% occurring once; the ten biggest clones make up roughly 1.6%. Germline V gives CDR1 SNHLY, CDR2 FYNNEI. This CDR3 has 12 residues. V lost 8 bases and J lost 0, with 7 bases in between. This clone is a singleton in its sample. The gene calls are TRBV2 and TRBJ2-5; no definite D call. The source of this sequence is a female donor with multiple sclerosis, enrolled in a pregnancy study. The specimen comprised peripheral blood, sampled before pregnancy. CDR3 nucleotide sequence: TGTGCCAGCCTGAGCTACCAAGAGACCCAGTACTTC. This gives the protein CASLSYQETQYF.